This T cell receptor beta chain was retrieved from a study of chemoradiotherapy in HPV16-positive cancers (dated by TCRdb to between 2021 and 2022). Study-level background: Candidate HPV-specific T-cell clones and common TCR motifs were defined by functional T-cell assays performed on cells from two HPV16-positive patients. The study asked whether T-cell immunity to the HPV oncoproteins E6 and E7 changes during chemoradiotherapy and whether this immunity affects survival. The candidate HPV-specific TCRs and motifs were then tracked in TCR repertoires from under 100 patients with HPV-related cancers. Study-level results and caveats: In HPV16-positive patients, expansion of HPV-responsive T cells during chemoradiotherapy was found to be associated with improved recurrence-free survival. The functional definition of HPV-specific T cells came from only a couple of HPV16-positive patients, and the survival association was reported for HPV16-positive patients. Expansion of candidate HPV-specific clones and E7-related TCR motifs was observed in the tumor microenvironment during treatment, whereas no such expansion was observed for non-HPV-specific T cells.

The protocol used for the library was the immunoSEQ multiplex PCR assay. TCRdb obtained this table from immuneACCESS and retained in-frame rearrangements with V and J assigned. These tables miss some clones; where compared with another copy, unresolved V genes account for less than half of the shortfall, and the remainder is unexplained. The sample data list about 6,700 clones, and approximately 91% of these were observed just once. The biggest ten clones account for 2.5% of the sample. Reading from cysteine to phenylalanine, the CDR3 counts 13 amino acids. Only the CDR3 DNA is retained, 39 bases long and in frame from the first base. Trimming costs V 5 bases and J 8 bases, and their ends lie 13 bases apart. As encoded in the germline V gene, CDR1 is SGHVS while CDR2 is FQNEAQ. Repertoires were sampled repeatedly over the course of chemoradiotherapy so that clonal expansion in the tumor microenvironment could be followed.

Points on this clone: The antigen it binds to is not known. No base quality values were provided; no much bigger clone lies one nucleotide off.

Recombination linked TRBV7-8 to TRBJ1-5; a weak D assignment points to TRBD1 (6 bases agree). This specimen consisted of tumor tissue, obtained from a patient who underwent chemoradiotherapy. The clonotype comes from a human donor with HPV-associated anogenital cancer. The nucleotide sequence is given as TGTGCCAGCAGCCCAGGGACATTGGAGCCCCAGCATTTT. It specifies CASSPGTLEPQHF. With the portions outside the CDR3 filled from the reference TRBV7-8 and TRBJ1-5 genes, the complete variable region becomes GAGVSQSPRYKVAKRGQDVALRCDPISGHVSLFWYQQALGQGPEFLTYFQNEAQLDKSGLPSDRFFAERPEGSVSTLKIQRTQQEDSAVYLCASSPGTLEPQHFGDGTRLSIL.